The clone carrying this TCR beta chain appeared a few times. Its antigen is undetermined. In preparing bulk TCR libraries, previously described methods and listed TCR primers were used. TCRdb re-derived calls from the PCR reads in MiXCR, one entry per CDR3 protein. The sample records approximately 90,000 distinct CDR3 sequences, about 21% being singletons. The data belong to a study of molecular identifiers for immune sequencing clone quantification. General study results and limits: Whereas clones above 20 RNA copies held under 1% of naive-cell molecules, they held over 98% of effector molecules. Amid 750,000 to 1,000,000 naive cells, spiked Jurkat TCR RNA from one cell was reportedly still detectable.

Germline CDR1 and CDR2: MNHEY and SVGEGT. Trimming left V 0 bases short and J 0 bases short, with 8 bases between. This CDR3 has 16 amino acids. The chain carries TRBV6-2 or TRBV6-3 and TRBJ2-2; D may be TRBD2 (6 bases). This TCR came from a human donor in good health. Some libraries in this study had Jurkat cell RNA spiked in. Sequencing input: naive CD8+ T cells from blood, with Jurkat cell RNA spiked in. This sample's subset: FACS-sorted CD8+CD4-CCR7+CD45RA+ naive T cells. CDR3 residues: CASSYSGGANTGELFF. The CDR3 DNA sequence: TGTGCCAGCAGTTACTCCGGGGGAGCGAACACCGGGGAGCTGTTTTTT.